The clone carrying this TCR beta chain was observed once. Antigen unknown. Germline values: CDR1 SSHAT, CDR2 FNYEAQ (reference sequence). The CDR3 covers 13 residues. The lymph nodes were axillary draining lymph nodes from breast cancer patients. The data belong to a study of breast tumors, draining lymph nodes, adjacent tissues. Study results and caveats: Most tumor T cells seemingly derive from lymph node, then expand in tumor. Compared with basal-like, luminal-like tumors shared significantly more repertoire with nontumor tissue.

Via MiXCR, TCRdb re-called the multiplex PCR reads, giving one row per CDR3 protein. The sample lists roughly 260,000 distinct CDR3 sequences, roughly 30% seen once, with 1.1% in the top ten. The chain is built from TRBV7-7 and TRBJ1-4; a possible D gene is TRBD1 (5 bases). The sequence was collected from a female donor with breast cancer. Some clones in this sample may be carry-over from other donors' samples. Specimen: axillary lymph node tissue. In nucleotides, the CDR3 is TGTGCTAGAGTGGGGGGACCTAATGAAAAACTGTTTTTT. Its protein product is CARVGGPNEKLFF.